This entry features one TCR beta chain sequence. These data originate in a study of T cell changes during pregnancy in multiple sclerosis. Using immunoSEQ multiplex PCR, the repertoire was profiled, and TCRdb retains in-frame clones only, with some absent. The sample yields under 130,000 clones, roughly nine tenths seen once. The receptor comes from a female donor with multiple sclerosis, enrolled in a pregnancy study. The sequencing used peripheral blood, collected after pregnancy.

DNA for the CDR3: TGTGCCAGCAGCGTAGAGTCGGACAGAAACGAGCAGTACTTC. It codes for CASSVESDRNEQYF. This rearrangement joins TRBV9 to TRBJ2-7, with TRBD1 as a possible D gene (6 bases). This CDR3 has 14 residues. Germline loops: CDR1 SGDLS, CDR2 YYNGEE. Deletions cut 0 bases from V and 5 bases from J, with 12 bases between. Together with reference TRBV9 and TRBJ2-7, the CDR3 gives the full variable domain: DSGVTQTPKHLITATGQRVTLRCSPRSGDLSVYWYQQSLDQGLQFLIQYYNGEERAKGNILERFSAQQFPDLHSELNLSSLELGDSALYFCASSVESDRNEQYFGPGTRLTVT.